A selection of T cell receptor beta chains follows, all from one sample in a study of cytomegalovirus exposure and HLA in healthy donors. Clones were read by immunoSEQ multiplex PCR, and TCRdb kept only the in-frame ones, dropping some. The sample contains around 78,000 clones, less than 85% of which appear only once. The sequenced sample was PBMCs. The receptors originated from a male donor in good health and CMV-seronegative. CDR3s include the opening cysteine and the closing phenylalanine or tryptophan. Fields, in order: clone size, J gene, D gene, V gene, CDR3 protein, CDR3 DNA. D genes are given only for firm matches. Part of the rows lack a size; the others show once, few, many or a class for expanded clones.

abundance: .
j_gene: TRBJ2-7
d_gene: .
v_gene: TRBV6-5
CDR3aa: CASSLTLSSSGEQYF
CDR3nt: TGTGCCAGCAGTTTGACCTTGAGTAGTTCGGGCGAGCAGTACTTC

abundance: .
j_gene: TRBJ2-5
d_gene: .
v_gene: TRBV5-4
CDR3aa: CASSFGRGGGETQYF
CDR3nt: TGTGCCAGCAGCTTTGGGCGGGGAGGAGGGGAGACCCAGTACTTC

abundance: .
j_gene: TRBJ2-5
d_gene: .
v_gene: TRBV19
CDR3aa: CASSMRGETQYF
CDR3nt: TGTGCCAGTAGTATGAGGGGGGAGACCCAGTACTTC

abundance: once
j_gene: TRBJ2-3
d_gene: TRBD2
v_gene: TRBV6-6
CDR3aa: CASRGLAGYLDTQYF
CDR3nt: TGTGCCAGCAGAGGACTAGCGGGGTATTTGGATACGCAGTATTTT

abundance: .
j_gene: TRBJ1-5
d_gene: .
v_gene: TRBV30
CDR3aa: CAWSVSAFQPQHF
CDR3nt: TGTGCCTGGAGTGTATCTGCGTTTCAGCCCCAGCATTTT

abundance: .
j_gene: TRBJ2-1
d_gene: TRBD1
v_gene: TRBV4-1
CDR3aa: CASSQPGQGSRNEQFF
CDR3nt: TGCGCCAGCAGCCAGCCGGGACAGGGGTCCCGCAATGAGCAGTTCTTC

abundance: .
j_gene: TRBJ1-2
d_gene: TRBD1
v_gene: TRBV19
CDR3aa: CASSTREGQSGGYTF
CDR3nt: TGTGCCAGTAGTACCCGAGAGGGACAGTCGGGGGGCTACACCTTC

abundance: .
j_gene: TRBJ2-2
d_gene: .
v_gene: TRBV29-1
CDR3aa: CSVVSGSLNTGELFF
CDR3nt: TGCAGCGTTGTATCGGGAAGTCTGAACACCGGGGAGCTGTTTTTT

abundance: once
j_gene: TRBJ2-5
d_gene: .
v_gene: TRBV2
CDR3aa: CASKGQVQETQYF
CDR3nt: TGTGCCAGCAAGGGACAAGTACAAGAGACCCAGTACTTC

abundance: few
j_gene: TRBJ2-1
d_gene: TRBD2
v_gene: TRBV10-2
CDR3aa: CATGGGQFF
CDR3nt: TGCGCCACCGGGGGGGGGCAGTTCTTC

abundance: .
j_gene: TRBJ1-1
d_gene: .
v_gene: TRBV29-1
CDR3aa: CSVEERGDTEAFF
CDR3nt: TGCAGCGTTGAAGAAAGGGGCGACACTGAAGCTTTCTTT